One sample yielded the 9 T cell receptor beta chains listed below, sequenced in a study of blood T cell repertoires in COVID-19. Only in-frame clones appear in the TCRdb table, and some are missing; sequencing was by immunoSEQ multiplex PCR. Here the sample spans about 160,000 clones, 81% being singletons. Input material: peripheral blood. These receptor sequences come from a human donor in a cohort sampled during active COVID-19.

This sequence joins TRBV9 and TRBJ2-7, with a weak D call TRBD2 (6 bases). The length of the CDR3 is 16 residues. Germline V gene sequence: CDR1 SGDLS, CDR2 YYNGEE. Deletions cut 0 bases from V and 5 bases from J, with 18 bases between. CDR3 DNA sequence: TGTGCCAGCAGCGTAGGTCGGTCGCAGGGCGGGGACGAGCAGTACTTC. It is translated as CASSVGRSQGGDEQYF.

As DNA, the CDR3 is TGTGCCAGTAGTAACCACAGGGTCGGGAATCAGCCCCAGCATTTT. This sequence encodes CASSNHRVGNQPQHF. The J gene is TRBJ1-5, the V gene TRBV19; possibly TRBD1 for D (6 bases). The ends were cut back, 4 bases at V and 4 bases at J, with 14 bases in the middle. This CDR3 comprises 15 residues. Germline values: CDR1 LNHDA, CDR2 SQIVND (reference sequence). Full variable domain (outside the CDR3, taken from reference TRBV19 and TRBJ1-5): DGGITQSPKYLFRKEGQNVTLSCEQNLNHDAMYWYRQDPGQGLRLIYYSQIVNDFQKGDIAEGYSVSREKKESFPLTVTSAQKNPTAFYLCASSNHRVGNQPQHFGDGTRLSIL.

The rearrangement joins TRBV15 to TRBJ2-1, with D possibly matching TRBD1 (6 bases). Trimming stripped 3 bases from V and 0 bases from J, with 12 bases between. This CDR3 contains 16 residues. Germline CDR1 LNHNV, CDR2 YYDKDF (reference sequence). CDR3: CATSSPNRDSYNEQFF. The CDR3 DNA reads TGTGCCACCAGCAGCCCCAACAGGGACTCCTACAATGAGCAGTTCTTC.

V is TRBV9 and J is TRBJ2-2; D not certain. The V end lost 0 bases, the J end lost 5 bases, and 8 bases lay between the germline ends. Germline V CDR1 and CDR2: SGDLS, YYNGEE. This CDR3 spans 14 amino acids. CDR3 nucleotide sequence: TGTGCCAGCAGCGTAGCTACGATGACCGGGGAGCTGTTTTTT. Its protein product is CASSVATMTGELFF.

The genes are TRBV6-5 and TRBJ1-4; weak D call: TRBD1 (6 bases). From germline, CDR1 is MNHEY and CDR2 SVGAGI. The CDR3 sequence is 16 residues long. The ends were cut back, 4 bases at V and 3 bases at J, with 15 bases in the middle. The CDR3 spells CASSWDTRVANEKLFF. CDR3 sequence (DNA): TGTGCCAGCAGTTGGGACACCCGCGTGGCTAATGAAAAACTGTTTTTT.

The CDR3 spells CASSLIAQGINQPQHF. For the CDR3, the DNA is TGTGCCAGCAGCTTAATCGCACAGGGGATAAATCAGCCCCAGCATTTT. The chain couples TRBV7-2 to TRBJ1-5; 7 nucleotides align to TRBD1. Germline V gene sequence: CDR1 SGHTA, CDR2 FQGNSA. With V trimmed by 2 bases and J by 4 bases, 8 bases remained unmatched. This CDR3 has 16 amino acids.

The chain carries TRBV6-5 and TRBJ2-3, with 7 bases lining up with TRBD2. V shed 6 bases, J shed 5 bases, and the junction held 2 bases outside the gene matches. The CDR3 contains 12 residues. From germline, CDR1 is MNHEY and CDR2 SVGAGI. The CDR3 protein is CASRTGGDTQYF. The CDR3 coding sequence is TGTGCCAGCAGGACGGGAGGAGATACGCAGTATTTT.

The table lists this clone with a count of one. In DNA form, the CDR3 reads TGTGCCAGCAGTGAAGGGGTTGGGGACAGGGCTAATGGCTACACCTTC. It yields the protein CASSEGVGDRANGYTF. The chain is built from TRBV6-1 and TRBJ1-2; the match to TRBD1 covers 9 bases. Germline lookup yields CDR1 MNHNS and CDR2 SASEGT. This CDR3 is 16 amino acids long. Unmatched junction bases numbered 9, after V lost 1 base and J lost 6 bases.

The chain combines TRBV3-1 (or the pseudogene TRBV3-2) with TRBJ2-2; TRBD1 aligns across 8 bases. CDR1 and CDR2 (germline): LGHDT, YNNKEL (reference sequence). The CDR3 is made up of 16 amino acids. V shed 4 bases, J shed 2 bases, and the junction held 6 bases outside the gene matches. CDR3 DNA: TGTGCCAGCAGCCGCTACCAGGGGGCTAACACCGGGGAGCTGTTTTTT. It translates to CASSRYQGANTGELFF.